The 2 T cell receptor beta chains reported below all come from one sample, sequenced in a study of OX40 agonist ivuxolimab in advanced cancers. Method: immunoSEQ multiplex PCR; TCRdb's copy keeps in-frame clones and lacks some. Of about 130,000 clones listed, approximately 94% were seen once; the top ten hold approximately 1%. This sample comprised CD4+ or CD8+ T cells sorted from blood, obtained in a trial of the OX40 agonist ivuxolimab. These receptors originate from an adult with an advanced solid tumor such as melanoma, head and neck, liver or kidney cancer.

The rearrangement links TRBV6-5 to TRBJ1-3; 8 bases fit TRBD1. The CDR3 is 15 residues long. Germline assignment: CDR1 MNHEY and CDR2 SVGAGI. V lost 2 bases and J lost 4; bases outside the gene matches: 4. The CDR3 bases are TGTGCCAGCAGTTACCTGACAGGGGAGGGAAACACCATATATTTT. Protein sequence: CASSYLTGEGNTIYF.

The gene calls are TRBV10-3 and TRBJ1-1, with D possibly being TRBD1 (5 bases). The germline gives CDR1 ENHRY, CDR2 SYGVKD. V lost 3 bases and J 10 bases, leaving 9 bases between the germline ends. The CDR3 covers 11 residues. The CDR3, as DNA: TGTGCCATCAGTGAAAGCGGGGGAGCTTTCTTT. This codes for CAISESGGAFF.